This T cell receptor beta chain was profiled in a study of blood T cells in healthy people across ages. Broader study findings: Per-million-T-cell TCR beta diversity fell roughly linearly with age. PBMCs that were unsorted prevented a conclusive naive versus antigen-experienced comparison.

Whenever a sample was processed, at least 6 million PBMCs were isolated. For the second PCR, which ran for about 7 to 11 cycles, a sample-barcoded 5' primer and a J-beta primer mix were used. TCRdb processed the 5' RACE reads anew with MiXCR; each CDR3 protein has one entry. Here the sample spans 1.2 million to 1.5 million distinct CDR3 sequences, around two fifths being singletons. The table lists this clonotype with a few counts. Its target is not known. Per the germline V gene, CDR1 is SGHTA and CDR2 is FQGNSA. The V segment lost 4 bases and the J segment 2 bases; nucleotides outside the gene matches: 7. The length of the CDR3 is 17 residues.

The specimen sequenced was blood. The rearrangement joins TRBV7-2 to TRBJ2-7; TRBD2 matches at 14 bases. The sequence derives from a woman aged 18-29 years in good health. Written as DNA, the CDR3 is TGTGCCAGCAGCTCGACTAGCGGGGGGGAACATCCCTACGAGCAGTACTTC. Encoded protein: CASSSTSGGEHPYEQYF.